The 9 T cell receptor beta chains presented below share a single source sample, sequenced in a study of cytomegalovirus exposure and HLA in healthy donors. The PCR used 60 Vbeta and 13 Jbeta primers. Sequencing was performed with immunoSEQ multiplex PCR; in TCRdb, only in-frame clones are kept and a portion is missing. The sample carries approximately 120,000 clones, approximately 83% recorded once. The sequenced material came from PBMCs. Source of these receptors: a woman in her thirties or forties in good health and CMV-seropositive.

The V and J genes are TRBV5-1 and TRBJ2-7, with TRBD1 as a possible D gene (5 bases). Trimming cost V 2 bases and J 3 bases, with 9 bases left between them. There are 13 residues in the CDR3. Germline CDR1 reads SGHRS; CDR2 reads YFSETQ. This chain's CDR3 is CASSLMTDYEQYF. The CDR3 DNA sequence: TGCGCCAGCAGCTTAATGACAGACTACGAGCAGTACTTC.

The J gene is TRBJ2-2, the V gene TRBV2; no definite D call. The V gene's germline CDR1 is SNHLY and CDR2 FYNNEI. This CDR3 has 13 amino acids. Trimming left V 11 bases short and J 2 bases short, with 12 bases between. For the CDR3, the DNA is TGTGCCCAGGCAGCTCAAAACACCGGGGAGCTGTTTTTT. It encodes CAQAAQNTGELFF.

This clone came up a few times. The rearrangement joins TRBV18 to TRBJ2-1; 8 positions agree with TRBD2. This CDR3 comprises 17 residues. CDR1 is KGHSH, CDR2 LQKENI, per germline. Trimming removed 3 bases from V and 2 bases from J; junction bases left unmatched: 9. CDR3 bases: TGTGCCAGCTCACCCCTCGGACTAGCTGACACCTACAATGAGCAGTTCTTC. This translates into CASSPLGLADTYNEQFF.

This chain joins TRBV28 and TRBJ2-5; the D gene is possibly TRBD1 (7 bases). V lost 5 bases to trimming and J lost 5 bases, with 24 bases between them. Looked up from germline, CDR1 is MDHEN and CDR2 is SYDVKM. This CDR3 has 17 residues. CDR3 loop: CASSAPLQGRFRETQYF. CDR3 nucleotides: TGTGCCAGCAGTGCCCCATTACAGGGGAGGTTCAGGGAGACCCAGTACTTC.

This clone was seen a few times. The J gene is TRBJ2-1, the V gene TRBV10-3, with TRBD2 matching over 9 bases. CDR1 and CDR2 from the germline V gene are ENHRY and SYGVKD. J lost 9 bases, V lost 0 bases, and 9 bases had no gene match. The length of the CDR3 is 16 residues. CDR3 sequence reads: CAISESSISGSFEQFF. In nucleotides, the CDR3 is TGTGCCATCAGTGAGTCGAGTATTAGCGGGAGCTTTGAGCAGTTCTTC.

This clone appeared a few times. The chain links TRBV9 to TRBJ2-1, with 7 nucleotides matching TRBD2. V was pared by 4 bases and J by 9 bases, with 7 bases of the junction left unmatched. This CDR3 is built from 13 residues. Germline V gives CDR1 SGDLS, CDR2 YYNGEE. The CDR3: CASSYGGNLEQFF. CDR3 nucleotide sequence: TGTGCCAGCAGCTACGGGGGGAACCTTGAGCAGTTCTTC.

This chain connects TRBV21-1 to TRBJ1-2. TRBV21-1 counts as a pseudogene. The length of the CDR3 is 11 residues. For the CDR3, the DNA is TGTGCCAGCAGCAAATCCGTGGGCTACACCTTC. It yields the protein CASSKSVGYTF.

The rearrangement uses TRBV27 and TRBJ2-7, with D maybe TRBD1 (5 bases). This CDR3 is 14 amino acids long. With 2 bases removed from V and 2 bases from J, the gap between germline ends came to 10 bases. Germline loops: CDR1 MNHEY, CDR2 SMNVEV (reference sequence). The CDR3 loop is CASSLRGSPYEQYF. In DNA, the CDR3 is TGTGCCAGCAGTTTAAGGGGCAGTCCCTACGAGCAGTACTTC.

The V call is TRBV5-1, the J call TRBJ1-2; TRBD1 matches 7 bases. The germline V gene has CDR1 SGHRS and CDR2 YFSETQ. The CDR3 extends over 12 amino acids. V trimming: 7 bases; J trimming: 7 bases; junction bases outside the gene matches: 7. CDR3 loop: CASRNDRVGYTF. The CDR3 DNA follows: TGCGCCAGCCGGAACGACAGGGTTGGCTACACCTTC. Full variable domain (missing parts from reference TRBV5-1 and TRBJ1-2): KAGVTQTPRYLIKTRGQQVTLSCSPISGHRSVSWYQQTPGQGLQFLFEYFSETQRNKGNFPGRFSGRQFSNSRSEMNVSTLELGDSALYLCASRNDRVGYTFGSGTRLTVV.